These 8 T cell receptor beta chains originate from one sample sequenced in a study of T cells in Graves' hyperthyroidism and ophthalmopathy. Amplification of TCR beta CDR3 regions used RNA as the template. A set of HTBI primers served as the primers for a first-round RT-PCR of the TCR CDR3. TCRdb passed the multiplex PCR reads through MiXCR, listing each CDR3 protein once. The sample includes hundreds of thousands of distinct CDR3 sequences, roughly 14% of them seen just once. The sequencing input was blood. These receptors originate from a woman between 35 and 50 years old with Graves' ophthalmopathy.

Only a few counts were recorded for this clonotype. V gene TRBV4-3 combines with J gene TRBJ2-1; possibly TRBD2 for D (7 bases). Germline CDR1 and CDR2: LGHNA and YSLEER. The CDR3 has 16 amino acids. The ends were cut back, 0 bases at V and 9 bases at J, with 18 bases in the middle. CDR3 region: CASSQDGGAVFSEQFF. DNA for the CDR3: TGCGCCAGCAGCCAAGATGGGGGGGCCGTTTTCAGTGAGCAGTTCTTC.

The CDR3 spells CASSYFSSGEQYF. DNA of the CDR3: TGTGCCAGCAGTTACTTCTCTAGTGGCGAGCAGTACTTC. V is TRBV6-5 and J is TRBJ2-7; D uncertain. The V end lost 1 base, the J end lost 6 bases, and 10 bases lay between the germline ends. In germline, CDR1 is MNHEY, CDR2 SVGAGI. The length of the CDR3 is 13 residues.

The chain combines TRBV9 with TRBJ2-7; 13 bases align to TRBD2. V lost 4 bases to trimming and J lost 1 base; unmatched junction nucleotides: 8. The CDR3 runs 17 residues. Per germline, CDR1 SGDLS and CDR2 YYNGEE. The CDR3 is CASSPQGGLAGSYEQYF. The CDR3 DNA follows: TGTGCCAGCAGCCCTCAGGGGGGACTAGCGGGATCCTACGAGCAGTACTTC.

This clonotype was recorded at least ten times. The V and J genes are TRBV27 and TRBJ1-1; unclear D gene. V lost 0 bases and J lost 6, with 8 bases in between. CDR1 is MNHEY, CDR2 SMNVEV, per germline (reference sequence). The CDR3 is 13 amino acids. CDR3 DNA sequence: TGTGCCAGCAGTTTATCTGGGGATCCTGAAGCTTTCTTT. It codes for CASSLSGDPEAFF.

The table lists this clonotype with many counts. V is TRBV2 and J is TRBJ2-2; no definite D call. CDR1 and CDR2 (germline): SNHLY, FYNNEI. V shed 6 bases and J shed 8 bases, with 16 bases lying between them. The CDR3 consists of 14 residues. The CDR3 loop reads CASSQPDRPGELFF. CDR3 coding DNA: TGTGCCAGCAGCCAACCCGACCGACCGGGGGAGCTGTTTTTT.

This clonotype was counted many times. The chain combines TRBV19 with TRBJ1-5, with D possibly TRBD1 on 5 matching bases. Germline assignment: CDR1 LNHDA and CDR2 SQIVND (reference sequence). The germline V and J ends were trimmed by 10 bases and 2 bases, with 18 bases remaining between them. The CDR3 spans 15 residues. The CDR3 DNA sequence: TGTGCCACCTCCGGGACCCTTAGGGGCAATCAGCCCCAGCATTTT. Its protein is CATSGTLRGNQPQHF. Combining the CDR3 with reference TRBV19 and TRBJ1-5 gives the whole variable domain DGGITQSPKYLFRKEGQNVTLSCEQNLNHDAMYWYRQDPGQGLRLIYYSQIVNDFQKGDIAEGYSVSREKKESFPLTVTSAQKNPTAFYLCATSGTLRGNQPQHFGDGTRLSIL.

The J gene is TRBJ2-7, the V gene TRBV29-1, with 12 bases fitting TRBD2. The J segment lost 1 base and the V segment lost 6 bases, leaving 10 bases of the junction unmatched. Germline assignment: CDR1 SQVTM and CDR2 ANQGSEA. The CDR3 is 16 amino acids. The CDR3 sequence is CSVAGLAGYVSYEQYF. Written as DNA, the CDR3 is TGCAGCGTCGCTGGACTAGCGGGATACGTATCCTACGAGCAGTACTTC.

The V call is TRBV20-1, the J call TRBJ1-6, with a weak D call TRBD1 (5 bases). Trimming stripped 3 bases from V and 0 bases from J, with 12 bases between. The germline gives CDR1 DFQATT, CDR2 SNEGSKA (reference sequence). This CDR3 has 16 residues. Here the CDR3 reads CSARLAGSSYNSPLHF. The CDR3 DNA reads TGCAGTGCTAGGCTGGCAGGGAGCTCCTATAATTCACCCCTCCACTTT.